This T cell receptor beta chain was obtained from a study of blood T cells in healthy people across ages. General study results and limits: Older age coincided with a roughly linear decline in TCR beta diversity per million T cells. In these data, TCR beta diversity tracked strongly with naive T cell percentage.

Alongside a J-beta primer mix, a sample-barcoded 5' primer served in a second PCR lasting 7 to 11 cycles. Every molecule of cDNA carried a tag from a template-switch adaptor with 12 random nucleotides. Sequencing of every sample gave 2.5 million or more CDR3-containing paired-end reads. TCRdb reprocessed the 5' RACE reads via MiXCR and lists one record per CDR3 protein. The sample comprises more than 1,400,000 distinct CDR3 sequences, approximately 42% of which are singletons, and roughly 7.7% rests with the top ten. Germline V gene data show CDR1 as SGHRS and CDR2 as YFSETQ. CDR3 length: 13 residues. Trimming removed 1 base from V and 10 bases from J, with 12 bases in between. For this clonotype: What it recognizes is unknown.

Sequenced input: blood. The receptor's source is a woman between 18 and 29 years old in good health. The chain joins TRBV5-1 to TRBJ2-1, with a weak D call TRBD2 (6 bases). The CDR3 coding sequence is TGCGCCAGCAGCTTGTCGGGAGCTGAGGAGCAGTTCTTC. Translation gives CASSLSGAEEQFF.